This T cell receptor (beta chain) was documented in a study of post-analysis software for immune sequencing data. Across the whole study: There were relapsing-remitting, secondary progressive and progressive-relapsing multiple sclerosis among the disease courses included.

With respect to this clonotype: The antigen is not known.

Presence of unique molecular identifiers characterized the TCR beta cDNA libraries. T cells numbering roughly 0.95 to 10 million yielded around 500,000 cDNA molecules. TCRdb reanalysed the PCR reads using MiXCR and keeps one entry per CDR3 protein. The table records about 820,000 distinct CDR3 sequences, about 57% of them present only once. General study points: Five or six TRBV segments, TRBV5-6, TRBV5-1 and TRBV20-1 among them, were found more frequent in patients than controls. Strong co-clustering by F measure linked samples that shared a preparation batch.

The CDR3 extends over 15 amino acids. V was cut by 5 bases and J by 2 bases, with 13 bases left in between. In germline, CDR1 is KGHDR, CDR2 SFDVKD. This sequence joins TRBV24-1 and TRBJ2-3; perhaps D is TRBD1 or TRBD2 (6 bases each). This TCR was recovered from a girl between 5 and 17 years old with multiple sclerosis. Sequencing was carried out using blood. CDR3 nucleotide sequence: TGTGCCACCAGTGTAGGGGGGAGCCCCACAGATACGCAGTATTTT. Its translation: CATSVGGSPTDTQYF.